Below are 16 T cell receptor beta chains sequenced from a single sample in a study of cytomegalovirus exposure and HLA in healthy donors. The PCR used 60 Vbeta and 13 Jbeta primers. The protocol was immunoSEQ multiplex PCR, while the TCRdb copy is restricted to in-frame clones and leaves out a portion. The sample gives some 130,000 clones, about four fifths of which show up once; roughly 10% is in the top ten. The sequencing sample was made of PBMCs. Every receptor here comes from a male donor in good health and CMV-seropositive.

This sequence joins TRBV5-1 and TRBJ2-5; tentative D call: TRBD1 (5 bases). V lost 3 bases and J 1 base, leaving 10 bases between the germline ends. Germline V gene sequence: CDR1 SGHRS, CDR2 YFSETQ. The CDR3 consists of 14 residues. The CDR3 sequence is CASSSRVSQETQYF. CDR3 sequence (DNA): TGCGCCAGCAGCTCCAGGGTATCCCAAGAGACCCAGTACTTC.

The chain employs TRBV6-6 and TRBJ1-5, with a possible D match to TRBD1 (6 bases). The V end was cut by 6 bases, the J end by 2 bases, with 14 bases between. The CDR3 is 15 amino acids. Germline V lookup: CDR1 MNHNY, CDR2 SVGAGI (reference sequence). This chain's CDR3 is CASSREAGGNQPQHF. The CDR3 DNA sequence: TGTGCCAGCAGCCGGGAGGCAGGGGGCAATCAGCCCCAGCATTTT.

V usage is TRBV4-1 and J usage is TRBJ1-1; TRBD1 aligns across 8 bases. The germline V gene encodes CDR1 MGHRA and CDR2 YSYEKL. Trimming removed 4 bases from V and 5 bases from J; junction bases left unmatched: 12. This CDR3 is built from 16 residues. The CDR3 is CASSRSDREGLTEAFF. CDR3 in DNA: TGCGCCAGCAGCCGCTCGGACAGGGAAGGTTTAACTGAAGCTTTCTTT.

The rearrangement uses TRBV4-3 and TRBJ2-7; 8 bases are shared with TRBD1. Germline loops: CDR1 LGHNA, CDR2 YSLEER. With 0 bases clipped from V and 5 bases from J, the junction kept 3 bases outside the gene matches. The length of the CDR3 is 14 residues. The CDR3, as DNA: TGCGCCAGCAGCCAAGACAGGGGGCTAAACGAGCAGTACTTC. It yields the protein CASSQDRGLNEQYF.

This clone was observed a handful of times. CDR3 coding DNA: TGTGCCAGCACCCCCGCCGGAAGCGGCGAGGAGACCCAGTACTTC. Translation gives CASTPAGSGEETQYF. The chain couples TRBV28 to TRBJ2-5; possibly TRBD2 for D (5 bases). The germline V and J ends were trimmed by 7 bases and 5 bases, with 20 bases remaining between them. The germline gives CDR1 MDHEN, CDR2 SYDVKM. The CDR3 is 15 amino acids.

This chain connects TRBV5-1 to TRBJ2-3; D ambiguous. The V and J ends lost 1 base and 0 bases respectively, with 6 bases between them. This CDR3 comprises 14 residues. Germline V gene lookup returns CDR1 SGHRS and CDR2 YFSETQ. The CDR3 nucleotides read TGCGCCAGCAGCTTGCAACAGAGCACAGATACGCAGTATTTT. Its translation: CASSLQQSTDTQYF.

V gene TRBV19 combines with J gene TRBJ2-1, with 7 bases that match TRBD1. The CDR3 contains 15 residues. Germline-derived CDR1 and CDR2 are LNHDA and SQIVND (reference sequence). V trimming: 5 bases; J trimming: 4 bases; junction bases outside the gene matches: 8. The chain's CDR3 is CASSHDPGQYNEQFF. CDR3 bases: TGTGCCAGTAGTCATGATCCGGGACAGTACAATGAGCAGTTCTTC.

The chain recombines TRBV10-2 with TRBJ2-1; 10 bases map to TRBD2. The CDR3 extends over 14 amino acids. CDR1 is WSHSY, CDR2 SAAADI, per germline. The junction had 7 bases not matched to a gene; V was cut back by 7 bases and J by 7 bases. The CDR3 sequence: CASKTSGTGNEQFF. CDR3 sequence (DNA): TGCGCCAGCAAAACTAGCGGGACGGGGAATGAGCAGTTCTTC.

This rearrangement joins TRBV5-6 to TRBJ2-7; 12 nucleotides line up with TRBD2. CDR1 is SGHDT and CDR2 is YYEEEE in the germline V gene. The J segment lost 4 bases and the V segment lost 4 bases, leaving 6 bases of the junction unmatched. This CDR3 is 15 amino acids long. CDR3 sequence (DNA): TGTGCCAGCAGCCCAGGACTAGCGGGGATATACGAGCAGTACTTC. It translates to CASSPGLAGIYEQYF.

The V and J genes are TRBV27 and TRBJ2-7; D possibly corresponds to TRBD2 (5 bases). The CDR3 is made up of 13 amino acids. Trimming cost V 4 bases and J 7 bases, with 14 bases left between them. Germline V gene sequence: CDR1 MNHEY, CDR2 SMNVEV (reference sequence). The CDR3 sequence: CASSWTATREQYF. The CDR3 DNA reads TGTGCCAGCAGTTGGACTGCCACTCGGGAGCAGTACTTC.

The CDR3 loop is CSVPGTSGSFNEQFF. The CDR3 DNA reads as TGCAGCGTCCCGGGGACTAGCGGGAGTTTCAATGAGCAGTTCTTC. The J gene is TRBJ2-1, the V gene TRBV29-1, with 14 bases that match TRBD2. CDR3 length equals 15 residues. The V gene's germline CDR1 is SQVTM and CDR2 ANQGSEA. Trimming removed 6 bases from V and 6 bases from J; junction bases left unmatched: 7.

The J gene is TRBJ2-1, the V gene TRBV28; 8 nucleotides agree with TRBD2. The CDR3 consists of 15 residues. Germline CDR1 and CDR2: MDHEN and SYDVKM. V lost 5 bases and J lost 7; bases outside the gene matches: 10. CDR3 residues: CASSPSSGSLNEQFF. The DNA of the CDR3 is TGTGCCAGCAGTCCCTCGAGCGGGAGTCTAAATGAGCAGTTCTTC.

The chain carries TRBV30 and TRBJ2-5, with 7 positions matching TRBD2. The closer fit of TRBJ2-7 to the DNA end suggests the J call may be wrong. This CDR3 region has 15 residues. Germline lookup yields CDR1 GTSNPN and CDR2 SVGIG (reference sequence). In DNA, the CDR3 is TGTGCCCAACGTATTGGCGGGAGAGGCTACTACGAGCAGTACTTC. It encodes CAQRIGGRGYYEQYF.

J is TRBJ1-2 and V is TRBV19; no clear D. Trimming took off 10 bases at V and 0 bases at J, with 6 bases between the two ends. The germline gives CDR1 LNHDA, CDR2 SQIVND (reference sequence). This CDR3 contains 11 residues. This CDR3 reads CATGPNYGYTF. The CDR3 nucleotides are TGTGCCACTGGGCCTAACTATGGCTACACCTTC.

The genes are TRBV5-8 and TRBJ2-5; the D gene is possibly TRBD1 (6 bases). CDR1 and CDR2 (germline): SGHTS, YDEGEE. V was pared by 5 bases and J by 4 bases, with 15 bases between. CDR3 length equals 14 residues. CDR3 sequence reads: CASSYPQGRETQYF. As DNA, the CDR3 is TGTGCCAGCAGTTATCCTCAGGGGAGAGAGACCCAGTACTTC.

The CDR3 DNA sequence: TGTGCCAGCAGCTTACGAGCGGGAACATACAATGAGCAGTTCTTC. It encodes CASSLRAGTYNEQFF. This sequence joins TRBV7-3 and TRBJ2-1, with 7 bases lining up with TRBD2. Germline assignment: CDR1 SGHTA and CDR2 FQGTGA. The ends lost 2 bases at V and 4 bases at J; junction bases unmatched: 5. This CDR3 is 15 amino acids long.